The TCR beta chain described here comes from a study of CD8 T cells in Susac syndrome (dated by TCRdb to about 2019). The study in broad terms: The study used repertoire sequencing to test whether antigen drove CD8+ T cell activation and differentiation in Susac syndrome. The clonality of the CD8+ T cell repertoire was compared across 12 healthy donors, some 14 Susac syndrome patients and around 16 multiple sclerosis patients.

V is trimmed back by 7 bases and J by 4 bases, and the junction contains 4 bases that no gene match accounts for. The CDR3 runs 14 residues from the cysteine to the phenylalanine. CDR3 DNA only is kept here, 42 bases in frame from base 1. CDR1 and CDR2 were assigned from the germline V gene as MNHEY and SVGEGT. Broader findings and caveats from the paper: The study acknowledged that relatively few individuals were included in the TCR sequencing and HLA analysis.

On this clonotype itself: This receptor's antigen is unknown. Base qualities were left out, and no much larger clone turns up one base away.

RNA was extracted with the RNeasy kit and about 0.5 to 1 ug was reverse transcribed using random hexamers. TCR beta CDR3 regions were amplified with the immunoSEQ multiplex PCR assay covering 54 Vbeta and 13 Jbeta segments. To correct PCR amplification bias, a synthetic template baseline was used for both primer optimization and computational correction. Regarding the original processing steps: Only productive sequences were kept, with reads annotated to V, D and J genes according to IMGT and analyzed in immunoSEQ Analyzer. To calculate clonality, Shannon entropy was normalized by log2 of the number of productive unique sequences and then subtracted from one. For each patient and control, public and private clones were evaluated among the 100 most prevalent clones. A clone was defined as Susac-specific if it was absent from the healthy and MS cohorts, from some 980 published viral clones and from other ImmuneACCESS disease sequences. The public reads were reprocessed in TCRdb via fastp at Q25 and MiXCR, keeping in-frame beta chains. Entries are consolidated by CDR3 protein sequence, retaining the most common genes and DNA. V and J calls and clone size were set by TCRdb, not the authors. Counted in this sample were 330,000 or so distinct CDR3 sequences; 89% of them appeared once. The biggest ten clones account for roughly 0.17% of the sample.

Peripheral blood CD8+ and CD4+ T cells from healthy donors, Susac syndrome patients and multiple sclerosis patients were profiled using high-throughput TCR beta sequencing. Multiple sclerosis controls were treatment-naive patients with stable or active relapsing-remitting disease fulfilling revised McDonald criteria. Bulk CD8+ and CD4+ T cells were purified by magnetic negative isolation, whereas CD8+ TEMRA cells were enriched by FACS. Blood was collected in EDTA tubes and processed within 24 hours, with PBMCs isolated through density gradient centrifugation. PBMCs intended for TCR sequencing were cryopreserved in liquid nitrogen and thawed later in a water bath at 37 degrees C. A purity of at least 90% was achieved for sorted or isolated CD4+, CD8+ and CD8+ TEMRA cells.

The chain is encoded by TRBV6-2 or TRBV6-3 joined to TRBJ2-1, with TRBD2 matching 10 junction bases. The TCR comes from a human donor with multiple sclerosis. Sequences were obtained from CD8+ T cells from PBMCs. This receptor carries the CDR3 CASTEREGYNEQFF. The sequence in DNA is TGTGCCAGCACCGAGCGGGAGGGATACAATGAGCAGTTCTTC.